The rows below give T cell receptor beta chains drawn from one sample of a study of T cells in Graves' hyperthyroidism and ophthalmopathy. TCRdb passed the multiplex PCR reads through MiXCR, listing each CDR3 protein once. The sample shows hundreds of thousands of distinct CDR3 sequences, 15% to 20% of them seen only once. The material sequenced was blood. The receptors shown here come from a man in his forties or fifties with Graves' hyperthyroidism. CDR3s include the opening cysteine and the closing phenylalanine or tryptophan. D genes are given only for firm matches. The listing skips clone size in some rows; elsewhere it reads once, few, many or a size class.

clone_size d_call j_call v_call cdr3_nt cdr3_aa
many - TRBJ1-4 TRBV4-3 TGCGCCAGCAGCCAAGGCACAGGGCCTAATGAAAAACTGTTTTTT CASSQGTGPNEKLFF
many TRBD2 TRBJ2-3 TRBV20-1 TGCAGTGCGCCGCAGGCGAGCGGGGGGAGGACAGATACGCAGTATTTT CSAPQASGGRTDTQYF
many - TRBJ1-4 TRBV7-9 TGTGCCAGCAGCCCTCCTACAGTAATGAAGAAACTGTTTTTT CASSPPTVMKKLFF
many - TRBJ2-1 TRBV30 TGTGCCTGGAGTGATGACTTCCCCCGTGCCAATGAGCAGTTCTTC CAWSDDFPRANEQFF
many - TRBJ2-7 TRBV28 TGTGCCAGCAGCCCCCCGGGAACCGGCAACGAGCAGTACTTC CASSPPGTGNEQYF
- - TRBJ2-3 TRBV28 TGTGCCAGCAGTTTATGGGGTGTTGGCACAGATACGCAGTATTTT CASSLWGVGTDTQYF
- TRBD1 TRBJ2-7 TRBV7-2 TGTGCCAGCAGCTTAGTGGGACAGGGCCATAACTACGAGCAGTACTTC CASSLVGQGHNYEQYF
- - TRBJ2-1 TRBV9 TGTGCCAGCAGCGTAGCGTCAGGGTATGAGCAGTTCTTC CASSVASGYEQFF
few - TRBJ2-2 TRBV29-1 TGCAGCGTTGAAGATTTCGCGGGGGCATCGAACACCGGGGAGCTGTTTTTT CSVEDFAGASNTGELFF
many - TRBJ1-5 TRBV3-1 TGTGCCAGCAGCCAAGCACACAATCAGCCCCAGCATTTT CASSQAHNQPQHF
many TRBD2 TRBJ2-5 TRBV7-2 TGTGCCAGCAGCTCCGGGATAGCGGGGGGAGAGACCCAGTACTTC CASSSGIAGGETQYF
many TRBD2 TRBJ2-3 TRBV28 TGTGCCAGCACCCCACAAGGTCAGCGGGGAACCTCTACGCAGTATTTT CASTPQGQRGTSTQYF
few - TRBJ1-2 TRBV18 TGTGCCAGCTCACCAGACAGTCTCTATGGCTACACCTTC CASSPDSLYGYTF
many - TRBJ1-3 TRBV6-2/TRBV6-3 TGTGCCAGCAGTTACTCGTTGGGTCAGAATTACGGAAACACCATATATTTT CASSYSLGQNYGNTIYF
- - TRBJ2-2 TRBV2 TGTGCCAGCTCGTTCGCGAACACCGGGGAGCTGTTTTTT CASSFANTGELFF
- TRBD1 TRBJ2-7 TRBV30 TGTGCCTGGAGTCATAGGGACAGGGGCTTTTACGAGCAGTACTTC CAWSHRDRGFYEQYF
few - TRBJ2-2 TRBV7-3 TGTGCCAGCAGCTCCCGGACGGCGAACACCGGGGAGCTGTTTTTT CASSSRTANTGELFF
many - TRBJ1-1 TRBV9 TGTGCCAGCAGCGTAGGAGGAGGGGAAGATGACACTGAAGCTTTCTTT CASSVGGGEDDTEAFF
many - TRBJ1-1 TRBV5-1 TGCGCCAGCAGCCTCTGGGGCCATCAGGAGGGCACTGAAGCTTTCTTT CASSLWGHQEGTEAFF
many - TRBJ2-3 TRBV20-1 TGCAGTGCTAGTCGCACAGATACGCAGTATTTT CSASRTDTQYF
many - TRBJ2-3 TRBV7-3 TGTGCCAGCAGCCCAGGGCCAGATACGCAGTATTTT CASSPGPDTQYF
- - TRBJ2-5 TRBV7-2 TGTGCCAGCAGCCCTCCACGTACAGAAGAGACCCAGTACTTC CASSPPRTEETQYF
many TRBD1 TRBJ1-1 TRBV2 TGTGCCAGCAGCGGGATTCAGGGACAGGGGTCCGACACTGAAGCTTTCTTT CASSGIQGQGSDTEAFF
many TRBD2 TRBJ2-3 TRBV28 TGTGCCAGCGCCACCATAGCGGGGGGGCCCTCAGATACGCAGTATTTT CASATIAGGPSDTQYF
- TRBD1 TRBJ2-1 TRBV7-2 TGTGCCAGCAGCTTAGCCGGGACAGTGTACAATGAGCAGTTCTTC CASSLAGTVYNEQFF
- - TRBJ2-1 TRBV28 TGTGCCAGCAAACGCGGGCGGCAGTCCTCCTACAATGAGCAGTTCTTC CASKRGRQSSYNEQFF